A single sample is the source of the 10 T cell receptor beta chains below, sequenced in a study of cytomegalovirus exposure and HLA in healthy donors. The study ran its PCR with 60 Vbeta and 13 Jbeta primers. Measured with immunoSEQ multiplex PCR; TCRdb has only the in-frame clones, and not every one. The sample consists of approximately 70,000 clones, around 76% of them appearing once. Sequenced input: PBMCs. The receptor set was obtained from a man aged 50-60 years in good health and CMV-seronegative.

This chain links TRBV5-1 with TRBJ2-7, with D possibly being TRBD1 (6 bases). The germline V and J ends were trimmed by 0 bases and 0 bases, with 7 bases remaining between them. The germline V gene encodes CDR1 SGHRS and CDR2 YFSETQ. The CDR3 runs to 14 residues. The CDR3 DNA is TGCGCCAGCAGCTTGGGAGGGGGCTCCTACGAGCAGTACTTC. It encodes CASSLGGGSYEQYF. Looking up the rest from reference TRBV5-1 and TRBJ2-7 gives the full variable domain: KAGVTQTPRYLIKTRGQQVTLSCSPISGHRSVSWYQQTPGQGLQFLFEYFSETQRNKGNFPGRFSGRQFSNSRSEMNVSTLELGDSALYLCASSLGGGSYEQYFGPGTRLTVT.

This clone has just a few counts. The CDR3 region is CASSPLANSQNTEAFF. As DNA, the CDR3 is TGTGCCAGCAGCCCCCTTGCGAACAGCCAGAACACTGAAGCTTTCTTT. The genes are TRBV5-4 and TRBJ1-1; D unclear. The CDR3 loop spans 16 amino acids. Germline V gives CDR1 SGHNT, CDR2 YYREEE (reference sequence). The V and J ends lost 4 bases and 1 base respectively, with 17 bases between them.

This sequence joins TRBV18 and TRBJ1-2, with a tentative D call TRBD1 (6 bases). CDR3 length equals 14 residues. V was cut by 5 bases and J by 6 bases, with 16 bases left in between. From germline, CDR1 is KGHSH and CDR2 LQKENI. CDR3 in DNA: TGTGCCAGCTCAGCAACCGGGGGGGCCGATGGCTACACCTTC. Protein product: CASSATGGADGYTF. The entire variable domain, with the rest obtained from reference TRBV18 and TRBJ1-2, is as follows: NAGVMQNPRHLVRRRGQEARLRCSPMKGHSHVYWYRQLPEEGLKFMVYLQKENIIDESGMPKERFSAEFPKEGPSILRIQQVVRGDSAAYFCASSATGGADGYTFGSGTRLTVV.

The chain uses TRBV15 and TRBJ2-7; D perhaps matches TRBD1 (6 bases). Trimming took off 8 bases at V and 2 bases at J, with 13 bases between the two ends. This CDR3 is 13 amino acids long. Per the germline V gene, CDR1 is LNHNV and CDR2 is YYDKDF (reference sequence). CDR3 bases: TGTGCCACCGGGGGCCCGGGCGCCTACGAGCAGTACTTC. Protein sequence: CATGGPGAYEQYF.

This clone was counted a single time. The chain combines TRBV15 with TRBJ1-1, with D possibly being TRBD1 (5 bases). The CDR3 runs to 14 residues. Trimming took off 0 bases at V and 4 bases at J, with 9 bases between the two ends. Germline assignment: CDR1 LNHNV and CDR2 YYDKDF (reference sequence). The CDR3 DNA reads TGTGCCACCAGCAGAGAGGGGGGGGGCACTGAAGCTTTCTTT. It yields the protein CATSREGGGTEAFF.

The V and J genes are TRBV5-4 and TRBJ1-1; tentatively, D is TRBD1 (6 bases). Trimming stripped 5 bases from V and 0 bases from J, with 11 bases between. The CDR3 runs to 14 residues. The V gene's germline CDR1 is SGHNT and CDR2 YYREEE (reference sequence). CDR3 region: CASSLTGLNTEAFF. The CDR3 bases are TGTGCCAGCAGTTTAACAGGGTTGAACACTGAAGCTTTCTTT.

This sequence joins TRBV27 and TRBJ1-2; D possibly corresponds to TRBD1 (6 bases). V was pared by 7 bases and J by 3 bases, with 15 bases between. Germline V lookup: CDR1 MNHEY, CDR2 SMNVEV (reference sequence). This CDR3 region has 14 residues. The CDR3 DNA sequence: TGTGCCAGCAAAGAAGGGGGGGTTGACTATGGCTACACCTTC. Encoded protein: CASKEGGVDYGYTF.

The chain employs TRBV10-3 and TRBJ2-7, with a possible D match to TRBD2 (6 bases). Per the germline V gene, CDR1 is ENHRY and CDR2 is SYGVKD. Trimming removed 11 bases at V and 0 bases at J, with 17 bases between. The CDR3 is made up of 14 amino acids. In DNA, the CDR3 is TGTGCCGCCACGTCGACCGGGAGCTCCTACGAGCAGTACTTC. Translated: CAATSTGSSYEQYF.

The chain is built from TRBV6-1 and TRBJ2-7; 10 bases match TRBD1. V was pared by 4 bases and J by 3 bases, with 9 bases of the junction left unmatched. This CDR3 has 16 residues. Germline-derived CDR1 and CDR2 are MNHNS and SASEGT. CDR3 loop: CASSATGGQGNYEQYF. CDR3 nucleotides: TGTGCCAGCAGTGCGACTGGGGGACAGGGGAACTACGAGCAGTACTTC.

This clone has just one count. The chain carries TRBV10-3 and TRBJ1-5; D perhaps matches TRBD1 (5 bases). From germline, CDR1 is ENHRY and CDR2 SYGVKD. The ends were cut back, 8 bases at V and 0 bases at J, with 14 bases in the middle. This CDR3 spans 15 amino acids. The CDR3 loop reads CAIQEGAGSNQPQHF. CDR3 bases: TGTGCCATCCAAGAAGGGGCAGGTAGCAATCAGCCCCAGCATTTT.